This is a list of T cell receptor beta chains from one sample in a study of beta chain features in type 1 diabetes. This table comes from immunoSEQ multiplex PCR, and its TCRdb copy is limited to in-frame clones, with some not included. The sample lists around 690,000 clones; under 15% were seen once. The sequenced sample consisted of naive CD4+ T cells from blood. These receptors were collected from a young man with type 1 diabetes. Both conserved end residues are part of each CDR3. D genes are given only for firm matches. Part of the rows lack a size; the others show once, few, many or a class for expanded clones.

len	j_gene	abundance	v_gene	d_gene	CDR3aa	CDR3nt
14	TRBJ2-7	few	TRBV7-2	.	CASSLLDGGYEQYF	TGTGCCAGCAGCTTACTAGACGGCGGATACGAGCAGTACTTC
12	TRBJ2-7	.	TRBV21-1	.	CAVRQGDYEQYF	TGTGCCGTTCGACAGGGAGACTACGAGCAGTACTTC
13	TRBJ1-1	.	TRBV9	.	CASSVVEQGEAFF	TGTGCCAGCAGCGTAGTGGAACAGGGTGAAGCTTTCTTT
16	TRBJ2-2	few	TRBV7-9	TRBD2	CASSLRRGISTGELFF	TGTGCCAGCAGCTTAAGGCGGGGGATTTCCACCGGGGAGCTGTTTTTT
16	TRBJ1-5	few	TRBV6-1	.	CASSEARASFNQPQHF	TGTGCCAGCAGTGAAGCGCGAGCGAGCTTTAATCAGCCCCAGCATTTT
13	TRBJ2-3	.	TRBV10-3	TRBD2	CAAREGTTDTQYF	TGTGCCGCAAGGGAGGGTACGACAGATACGCAGTATTTT
16	TRBJ2-2	.	TRBV6-6	.	CASSYPSGVMVGELFF	TGTGCCAGCAGTTACCCTTCAGGGGTAATGGTCGGGGAGCTGTTTTTT
16	TRBJ2-6	few	TRBV30	.	CAWSVTGTAGANVLTF	TGTGCCTGGAGTGTCACCGGGACTGCTGGGGCCAACGTCCTGACTTTC
12	TRBJ2-5	few	TRBV29-1	.	CSVGERGETQYF	TGCAGCGTTGGGGAACGGGGAGAGACCCAGTACTTC
13	TRBJ2-5	few	TRBV15	.	CATSRDPGETQYF	TGTGCCACCAGCAGAGATCCGGGTGAGACCCAGTACTTC
11	TRBJ2-3	.	TRBV6-6	.	CASSYLDTQYF	TGTGCCAGCAGTTATCTGGATACGCAGTATTTT
17	TRBJ2-3	few	TRBV4-3	.	CASSQEGHGGQTPTQYF	TGCGCCAGCAGCCAAGAGGGCCACGGGGGACAAACCCCAACGCAGTATTTT
13	TRBJ1-6	few	TRBV7-2	.	CASSPYRDSPLHF	TGTGCCAGCAGCCCGTACAGGGATTCACCCCTCCACTTT
18	TRBJ1-3	few	TRBV7-6	TRBD1	CASSWSGTGVVSGNTIYF	TGTGCCAGCAGCTGGTCGGGGACAGGAGTCGTCTCTGGAAACACCATATATTTT
12	TRBJ2-5	.	TRBV30	.	CAWTGAGETQYF	TGTGCCTGGACTGGGGCGGGGGAGACCCAGTACTTC
15	TRBJ2-2	few	TRBV14	.	CASSQWRLNTGELFF	TGTGCCAGCAGCCAATGGAGGTTGAACACCGGGGAGCTGTTTTTT
15	TRBJ1-2	.	TRBV16	TRBD1	CASSYNRGSHYGYTF	TGTGCCAGCAGCTACAACAGGGGTAGTCACTATGGCTACACCTTC
16	TRBJ2-7	few	TRBV7-3	TRBD1	CASSPNGRTGSYEQYF	TGTGCCAGCAGCCCTAACGGAAGGACAGGAAGCTACGAGCAGTACTTC
12	TRBJ2-7	few	TRBV27	.	CASSSGRYEQYF	TGTGCCAGCAGTTCGGGACGCTACGAGCAGTACTTC
16	TRBJ2-6	.	TRBV4-2	.	CASSQEPASGANVLTF	TGTGCCAGCAGCCAAGAACCGGCCTCTGGGGCCAACGTCCTGACTTTC
13	TRBJ1-1	few	TRBV27	.	CASSLKGRTEAFF	TGTGCCAGCAGTTTGAAAGGGAGGACTGAAGCTTTCTTT
15	TRBJ2-2	few	TRBV30	.	CAWSRQSKNTGELFF	TGTGCCTGGAGTCGCCAGAGCAAGAACACCGGGGAGCTGTTTTTT
13	TRBJ1-1	few	TRBV10-3	.	CAISEMEGTEAFF	TGTGCCATCAGTGAGATGGAGGGGACTGAAGCTTTCTTT
15	TRBJ1-6	.	TRBV6-1	.	CASTPRGKSDSPLHF	TGTGCCAGCACCCCGCGCGGGAAATCCGATTCACCCCTCCACTTT
15	TRBJ1-5	few	TRBV27	.	CASSLWGISNQPQHF	TGTGCCAGCAGTTTATGGGGCATTAGCAATCAGCCCCAGCATTTT
14	TRBJ2-7	.	TRBV6-6	TRBD1	CASRPGTGVYEQYF	TGTGCCAGCAGACCCGGGACAGGGGTCTACGAGCAGTACTTC
11	TRBJ2-5	.	TRBV11-2	.	CASSPGETQYF	TGTGCCAGCAGCCCAGGGGAGACCCAGTACTTC
14	TRBJ1-6	.	TRBV6-5	TRBD1	CASAQGAGYSPLHF	TGTGCCAGCGCACAGGGGGCGGGGTATTCACCCCTCCACTTT
13	TRBJ2-2	.	TRBV10-3	.	CAIRDLRSGELFF	TGTGCCATCAGGGATTTAAGATCCGGGGAGCTGTTTTTT
15	TRBJ2-7	few	TRBV4-2	.	CASSQGLNRPYEQYF	TGTGCCAGCAGCCAAGGACTGAACAGGCCCTACGAGCAGTACTTC
12	TRBJ1-1	.	TRBV7-9	.	CASSFDSSEAFF	TGTGCCAGCAGCTTTGACAGCTCTGAAGCTTTCTTT
16	TRBJ1-2	few	TRBV7-2	.	CASRYRPVERRYGYTF	TGTGCCAGCAGGTACCGTCCGGTGGAGCGCCGATATGGCTACACCTTC
15	TRBJ2-3	.	TRBV30	.	CASSIGGEVTDTQYF	TGTGCCAGTAGTATAGGAGGAGAAGTTACGGATACGCAGTATTTT
17	TRBJ2-5	few	TRBV7-8	.	CASSPPRAAGYQETQYF	TGTGCCAGCAGCCCACCCCGTGCCGCGGGATACCAAGAGACCCAGTACTTC
13	TRBJ1-6	.	TRBV14	.	CASSQDLPRYLHF	TGTGCCAGCAGCCAAGATCTTCCCAGGTACCTCCACTTT
15	TRBJ2-7	few	TRBV6-5	TRBD1	CASSSRQGFVYEQYF	TGTGCCAGCAGTTCTAGACAGGGGTTTGTTTACGAGCAGTACTTC
17	TRBJ2-3	.	TRBV7-9	TRBD1	CASSYPTGTGGSDTQYF	TGTGCCAGCAGCTACCCCACCGGGACAGGGGGCTCAGATACGCAGTATTTT
15	TRBJ2-1	few	TRBV6-6	TRBD2	CASSLLGTSGGEQFF	TGTGCCAGCAGTCTCCTAGGGACTAGCGGGGGGGAGCAGTTCTTC
12	TRBJ2-7	.	TRBV7-2	.	CASSFGNYEQYF	TGTGCCAGCAGCTTCGGGAACTACGAGCAGTACTTC
12	TRBJ2-7	.	TRBV5-1	.	CASSLDQYEQYF	TGCGCCAGCAGCTTGGACCAGTACGAGCAGTACTTC
15	TRBJ2-7	few	TRBV27	TRBD1	CASRAAGTGGYEQYF	TGTGCCAGCAGAGCTGCCGGGACAGGGGGCTACGAGCAGTACTTC
16	TRBJ1-6	.	TRBV2	.	CASTGGGQNYNSPLHF	TGTGCCAGCACTGGTGGAGGACAGAACTATAATTCACCCCTCCACTTT
13	TRBJ1-6	few	TRBV14	.	CASSQVGNSPLHF	TGTGCCAGCAGCCAAGTTGGTAATTCACCCCTCCACTTT
15	TRBJ2-7	.	TRBV7-9	TRBD1	CASSLAGTGTYEQYF	TGTGCCAGCAGCCTCGCCGGGACAGGCACCTACGAGCAGTACTTC
13	TRBJ1-4	.	TRBV5-1	.	CASSFASRGKLFF	TGCGCCAGCAGCTTCGCTTCGCGGGGGAAACTGTTTTTT
14	TRBJ2-7	few	TRBV5-6	.	CASTTYGQYYEQYF	TGTGCCAGCACCACCTACGGACAGTACTACGAGCAGTACTTC
15	TRBJ1-4	.	TRBV6-6	.	CASSYSFRSNEKLFF	TGTGCCAGCAGTTACTCGTTCCGGTCTAATGAAAAACTGTTTTTT
16	TRBJ1-2	.	TRBV5-1	.	CASSPAGQPGAYGYTF	TGCGCCAGCAGCCCGGCCGGACAGCCTGGGGCCTATGGCTACACCTTC
16	TRBJ2-7	.	TRBV6-5	.	CASSYSSGPLSVEQYF	TGTGCCAGCAGTTACTCTTCCGGGCCTCTATCGGTCGAGCAGTACTTC
15	TRBJ1-6	few	TRBV7-2	TRBD1	CASSLRQGYNSPLHF	TGTGCCAGCAGCCTCAGACAGGGGTATAATTCACCCCTCCACTTT
16	TRBJ2-1	.	TRBV6-5	.	CASSYSVQRSYNEQFF	TGTGCCAGCAGTTACTCGGTACAGCGCTCCTACAATGAGCAGTTCTTC